The next 23 T cell receptor beta chains were all read from a single sample in a study of blood T cell repertoires in COVID-19. Sequencing was performed with immunoSEQ multiplex PCR; in TCRdb, only in-frame clones are kept and a portion is missing. The sample holds tens of thousands of clones, roughly nine tenths seen once. Sequenced: peripheral blood. Receptors were obtained from a man aged 50 to 59 with COVID-19, enrolled during active disease.

CDR3 sequence reads: CATSRRLAGGPDEQYF. The CDR3 coding sequence is TGTGCCACCAGCAGGCGACTAGCGGGAGGGCCCGACGAGCAGTACTTC. The chain employs TRBV15 and TRBJ2-7; TRBD2 agrees at 14 bases. This CDR3 comprises 16 residues. V was pared by 3 bases and J by 5 bases, with 6 bases of the junction left unmatched. CDR1 and CDR2 from the germline V gene are LNHNV and YYDKDF (reference sequence).

This chain uses TRBV23-1 with TRBJ1-5; D is undetermined. TRBV23-1 is designated an ORF whose function remains uncertain. V was clipped by 0 bases and J by 7 bases, with 16 bases between them. The CDR3 totals 16 residues. The CDR3 is CASSQSAFKRGQPQHF. For the CDR3, the DNA is TGCGCCAGCAGTCAATCGGCATTTAAGCGAGGGCAGCCCCAGCATTTT.

V and J are TRBV28 and TRBJ2-7; 10 bases line up with TRBD1. Per the germline V gene, CDR1 is MDHEN and CDR2 is SYDVKM. The CDR3 runs to 14 residues. V shed 3 bases, J shed 7 bases, and the junction held 6 bases outside the gene matches. CDR3 residues: CASSFRDRGREQYF. Written as DNA, the CDR3 is TGTGCCAGCAGTTTTAGAGACAGGGGGCGAGAGCAGTACTTC.

CDR3 nucleotide sequence: TGTGCCAGCAGCCAAGCGGGAGGGGTGGAGACCCAGTACTTC. This translates into CASSQAGGVETQYF. V is TRBV4-2 and J is TRBJ2-5; 8 nucleotides agree with TRBD2. Germline CDR1 LGHNA, CDR2 YNFKEQ. With V trimmed by 1 base and J by 5 bases, 3 bases remained unmatched. CDR3 length: 14 amino acids.

This chain joins TRBV5-4 and TRBJ1-2, with D perhaps TRBD1 (6 bases). The CDR3 loop spans 13 amino acids. The V gene's germline CDR1 is SGHNT and CDR2 YYREEE (reference sequence). Between the trimmed V and J ends, which lost 4 bases and 3 bases, there was a span of 10 bases. The CDR3 reads CASSIGQYYGYTF. CDR3 DNA sequence: TGTGCCAGCAGCATAGGACAGTACTATGGCTACACCTTC.

This chain connects TRBV7-9 to TRBJ2-2, with 9 nucleotides matching TRBD2. The ends lost 5 bases at V and 0 bases at J; junction bases unmatched: 10. CDR1 SEHNR and CDR2 FQNEAQ come from the germline V gene (reference sequence). This CDR3 is 18 amino acids long. CDR3 in amino acids: CASSTLAGLGANTGELFF. The CDR3 DNA reads TGTGCCAGCAGCACCCTAGCGGGGCTGGGCGCGAACACCGGGGAGCTGTTTTTT.

This chain links TRBV11-2 with TRBJ1-2; 8 bases line up with TRBD1. CDR1 is SGHAT, CDR2 FQNNGV, per germline. Unmatched junction bases numbered 9, after V lost 5 bases and J lost 4 bases. CDR3 length equals 15 residues. The CDR3 is CASSPGGQGAYGYTF. The CDR3 DNA is TGTGCCAGCAGCCCAGGGGGGCAGGGGGCCTATGGCTACACCTTC.

The chain links TRBV6-5 to TRBJ1-4, with 8 bases lining up with TRBD1. CDR3 length equals 14 residues. V trimming: 6 bases; J trimming: 6 bases; junction bases outside the gene matches: 6. Germline V gives CDR1 MNHEY, CDR2 SVGAGI. The DNA for the CDR3 is TGTGCCAGCAGGGACAGGGCTGTTTATGAAAAACTGTTTTTT. Translation: CASRDRAVYEKLFF.

V gene TRBV19 combines with J gene TRBJ1-2; 9 bases agree with TRBD1. The germline CDR1 and CDR2 sequences are LNHDA and SQIVND (reference sequence). Germline trimming cut 10 bases from V and 8 bases from J; bases unmatched to any gene: 8. The CDR3 loop spans 12 amino acids. The CDR3 region has the DNA TGTGCCACCCGAACAGGGGGCAAAGGCTACACCTTC. Translation gives CATRTGGKGYTF.

This clone was seen a single time. The chain is built from TRBV9 and TRBJ2-3; 9 nucleotides line up with TRBD2. The CDR3 length is 15 residues. Germline CDR1 and CDR2: SGDLS and YYNGEE. The ends lost 2 bases at V and 2 bases at J; junction bases unmatched: 3. CDR3 residues: CASSVSGSNTDTQYF. In DNA form, the CDR3 reads TGTGCCAGCAGCGTTAGCGGGAGTAACACAGATACGCAGTATTTT.

The chain carries TRBV5-5 and TRBJ2-7; 12 positions agree with TRBD2. The CDR3 runs 18 residues. The V gene end was trimmed by 4 bases and the J gene end by 5 bases; junction bases not matched to a gene: 16. Germline loops: CDR1 SGHKS, CDR2 YYEKEE (reference sequence). For the CDR3, the DNA is TGTGCCAGCAGCGCGGGACTAGCGGGCTCCCGCCGCCTACACGAGCAGTACTTC. This gives the protein CASSAGLAGSRRLHEQYF. The variable domain in full, with the rest retrieved from reference TRBV5-5 and TRBJ2-7, is DAGVTQSPTHLIKTRGQQVTLRCSPISGHKSVSWYQQVLGQGPQFIFQYYEKEERGRGNFPDRFSARQFPNYSSELNVNALLLGDSALYLCASSAGLAGSRRLHEQYFGPGTRLTVT.

V usage is TRBV5-1 and J usage is TRBJ2-2; tentatively, D is TRBD1 (6 bases). The germline CDR1 and CDR2 sequences are SGHRS and YFSETQ. The V and J ends lost 0 bases and 4 bases respectively, with 16 bases between them. The CDR3 is made up of 17 amino acids. This CDR3 reads CASSLGQAYVSTGELFF. For the CDR3, the DNA is TGCGCCAGCAGCTTGGGACAGGCTTACGTGAGCACCGGGGAGCTGTTTTTT.

As DNA, the CDR3 is TGCAGCGTTGCCCGGGACACCCACCGGGGCGAGCAGTACTTC. The encoded protein is CSVARDTHRGEQYF. The chain carries TRBV29-1 and TRBJ2-7; a possible D gene is TRBD1 (6 bases). Germline CDR1 is SQVTM and CDR2 is ANQGSEA. V shed 4 bases and J shed 6 bases, with 19 bases lying between them. The CDR3 is 14 amino acids.

The DNA of the CDR3 is TGTGCCAGCGGTGGGGGGGGCACTGAAGCTTTCTTT. This translates into CASGGGGTEAFF. The chain carries TRBV28 and TRBJ1-1; the D gene is possibly TRBD1 (5 bases). CDR1 and CDR2 (germline): MDHEN, SYDVKM. The V end was cut by 8 bases, the J end by 4 bases, with 11 bases between. The CDR3 covers 12 residues.

As DNA, the CDR3 is TGTGCCAGCAGCGTCCTAGCGGGAGTGTCCGGGGAGCTGTTTTTT. Its translation is CASSVLAGVSGELFF. This chain uses TRBV7-3 with TRBJ2-2; TRBD2 agrees at 10 bases. Unmatched junction bases numbered 6, after V lost 5 bases and J lost 6 bases. The CDR3 has 15 residues. Germline loops: CDR1 SGHTA, CDR2 FQGTGA. The full variable domain, with the rest looked up from reference TRBV7-3 and TRBJ2-2, is GAGVSQTPSNKVTEKGKYVELRCDPISGHTALYWYRQSLGQGPEFLIYFQGTGAADDSGLPNDRFFAVRPEGSVSTLKIQRTERGDSAVYLCASSVLAGVSGELFFGEGSRLTVL.

The chain carries TRBV18 and TRBJ1-1; 9 positions agree with TRBD1. Looked up from germline, CDR1 is KGHSH and CDR2 is LQKENI. Losses at the gene ends were 1 base for V and 1 base for J; bases not matched to a gene: 7. The CDR3 spans 17 residues. The CDR3 here is CASSPLSDRGPNTEAFF. The CDR3 DNA follows: TGTGCCAGCTCACCACTGTCGGACAGGGGACCGAACACTGAAGCTTTCTTT.

This clone was detected only once. This chain connects TRBV4-3 to TRBJ2-1, with 12 bases aligning to TRBD2. Germline V gene data show CDR1 as LGHNA and CDR2 as YSLEER. The CDR3 covers 17 residues. With V trimmed by 1 base and J by 4 bases, 5 bases remained unmatched. The CDR3 DNA follows: TGCGCCAGCAGCCAAGGACTAGCGGGAGCCAATTACAATGAGCAGTTCTTC. It yields the protein CASSQGLAGANYNEQFF.

The CDR3 coding sequence is TGCGCCAGCAGCTTGGGGAGGGCATTGAACACTGAAGCTTTCTTT. Translated, it gives CASSLGRALNTEAFF. The chain uses TRBV5-1 and TRBJ1-1; D gene unclear. The V end was cut by 0 bases, the J end by 0 bases, with 9 bases between. The CDR3 has 15 amino acids. CDR1 is SGHRS, CDR2 YFSETQ, per germline. Full variable domain (rest looked up from reference TRBV5-1 and TRBJ1-1): KAGVTQTPRYLIKTRGQQVTLSCSPISGHRSVSWYQQTPGQGLQFLFEYFSETQRNKGNFPGRFSGRQFSNSRSEMNVSTLELGDSALYLCASSLGRALNTEAFFGQGTRLTVV.

The chain combines TRBV11-2 with TRBJ1-2; no clear D gene. CDR1 and CDR2 from the germline V gene are SGHAT and FQNNGV. V lost 4 bases and J 8 bases, leaving 14 bases between the germline ends. This CDR3 comprises 13 residues. The CDR3 reads CASSSPRGFGYTF. CDR3 coding DNA: TGTGCCAGCAGCTCCCCTCGAGGGTTCGGCTACACCTTC.

The chain has TRBV6-5 and TRBJ1-4; D may be TRBD1 (5 bases). The V end lost 2 bases, the J end lost 2 bases, and 9 bases lay between the germline ends. Germline loops: CDR1 MNHEY, CDR2 SVGAGI. The CDR3 loop spans 15 amino acids. CDR3 coding DNA: TGTGCCAGCAGTTACCGGGGGGATACTAATGAAAAACTGTTTTTT. Amino acid sequence: CASSYRGDTNEKLFF.

The V and J genes are TRBV14 and TRBJ2-6; D uncertain. The germline gives CDR1 SGHDN, CDR2 FVKESK. The CDR3 has 15 residues. With 5 bases removed from V and 0 bases from J, the gap between germline ends came to 8 bases. CDR3 nucleotide sequence: TGTGCCAGCAGCTACAGATACTCTGGGGCCAACGTCCTGACTTTC. Translated: CASSYRYSGANVLTF.

This clone occurred once. The rearrangement links TRBV11-2 to TRBJ2-5, with D perhaps TRBD2 (6 bases). V was shortened by 1 base and J by 2 bases, with 14 bases between the two germline ends. Germline CDR1 and CDR2: SGHAT and FQNNGV. The CDR3 covers 16 residues. CDR3 sequence: CASSLVPGLAQETQYF. The CDR3 bases are TGTGCCAGCAGCTTAGTCCCGGGACTGGCACAAGAGACCCAGTACTTC.

This clone was counted a single time. The chain combines TRBV11-3 with TRBJ2-5; no definite D call. Per the germline V gene, CDR1 is SGHNT and CDR2 is YENEEA. V was trimmed by 1 base and J by 7 bases, leaving 10 bases between them. CDR3 size: 13 residues. The CDR3 loop is CASSLGSRGTQYF. The CDR3 DNA sequence: TGTGCCAGCAGCTTAGGGTCGCGCGGGACCCAGTACTTC. The whole variable domain, remainder taken from reference TRBV11-3 and TRBJ2-5, is EAGVVQSPRYKIIEKKQPVAFWCNPISGHNTLYWYLQNLGQGPELLIRYENEEAVDDSQLPKDRFSAERLKGVDSTLKIQPAELGDSAVYLCASSLGSRGTQYFGPGTRLLVL.